What follows are 16 T cell receptor beta chains derived from one specimen sequenced in a study of control samples from healthy donors and cancer patients. Sequenced by immunoSEQ multiplex PCR; TCRdb stores in-frame clones only, minus some. The sample includes roughly 120,000 clones, 70% to 90% seen only once; the top ten take around 40%. Sequencing was performed on blood. These TCRs come from a man aged 50 to 60 in good health.

The chain has TRBV5-1 and TRBJ2-5; the match to TRBD2 covers 13 bases. The germline V gene has CDR1 SGHRS and CDR2 YFSETQ. The junction had 10 bases not matched to a gene; V was cut back by 4 bases and J by 4 bases. The CDR3 extends over 17 amino acids. The CDR3 reads CASSTTSGGADRETQYF. In nucleotides, the CDR3 is TGCGCCAGCAGCACAACTAGCGGGGGGGCCGATCGAGAGACCCAGTACTTC.

This clone was seen a few times. The V and J genes are TRBV29-1 and TRBJ2-3, with TRBD1 matching 7 bases. The CDR3 has 13 amino acids. V was pared by 4 bases and J by 3 bases, with 4 bases of the junction left unmatched. CDR1 is SQVTM and CDR2 is ANQGSEA in the germline V gene. This chain's CDR3 is CSVAEGQTDTQYF. CDR3 in DNA: TGCAGCGTTGCCGAGGGACAGACAGATACGCAGTATTTT.

This sequence joins TRBV6-2 or TRBV6-3 and TRBJ2-3; 8 positions match TRBD2. The CDR3 contains 18 residues. The V and J ends lost 0 bases and 1 base, in that order; junction bases with no gene match: 9. The germline CDR1 and CDR2 sequences are MNHEY and SVGEGT. In nucleotides, the CDR3 is TGTGCCAGCAGTTACTCCTACCTTCTGCGGGGGGGCACAGATACGCAGTATTTT. Translated, it gives CASSYSYLLRGGTDTQYF.

The J gene is TRBJ1-1, the V gene TRBV11-2; 9 bases agree with TRBD1. The V and J ends lost 4 bases and 7 bases, in that order; junction bases with no gene match: 4. The CDR3 has 13 amino acids. Germline loops: CDR1 SGHAT, CDR2 FQNNGV. The CDR3 protein is CASSSWDRDEAFF. CDR3 coding DNA: TGTGCCAGCAGCTCTTGGGACAGGGATGAAGCTTTCTTT.

This clone appeared a single time. The chain has TRBV2 and TRBJ1-2; TRBD1 might be the D (5 bases). In germline, CDR1 is SNHLY, CDR2 FYNNEI. The CDR3 sequence is 14 residues long. V lost 4 bases and J lost 4, with 13 bases in between. The CDR3 DNA is TGTGCCAGCAGTGGGCAGGGAAAAATCTATGGCTACACCTTC. Translated: CASSGQGKIYGYTF.

To note about this clone: Different DNA sequences within this sample yield the same CDR3. The chain links TRBV9 to TRBJ2-5; 7 bases match TRBD1. This CDR3 is built from 15 residues. V lost 0 bases to trimming and J lost 1 base; unmatched junction nucleotides: 3. Germline loops: CDR1 SGDLS, CDR2 YYNGEE. CDR3 sequence reads: CASSVGGTAQETQYF. CDR3 nucleotide sequence: TGTGCCAGCAGCGTAGGTGGGACAGCCCAAGAGACCCAGTACTTC.

The CDR3 DNA follows: TGCGCCAGCAGCCAAGATCAAAGGACAGCCTATGGCTACACCTTC. Its protein product is CASSQDQRTAYGYTF. J is TRBJ1-2 and V is TRBV4-3; D perhaps matches TRBD1 (6 bases). Per germline, CDR1 LGHNA and CDR2 YSLEER. Trimming took 0 bases from V and 4 from J, leaving 12 bases between them. This CDR3 contains 15 residues.

This clone was seen only a few times. This same CDR3 is encoded by further DNA sequences in the sample. This chain connects TRBV6-5 to TRBJ2-7; the D gene could be TRBD1 or TRBD2 (5 bases each). The CDR3 loop spans 16 amino acids. Trimming took off 4 bases at V and 4 bases at J, with 20 bases between the two ends. Germline V lookup: CDR1 MNHEY, CDR2 SVGAGI. The CDR3, as DNA: TGTGCCAGCAGTTCCTTACCGGGACGGACCATTTACGAGCAGTACTTC. This encodes CASSSLPGRTIYEQYF.

This chain joins TRBV9 and TRBJ2-1; 13 bases line up with TRBD2. V dropped 3 bases and J dropped 1; count of bases not matched to a gene: 4. The length of the CDR3 is 17 residues. Germline-derived CDR1 and CDR2 are SGDLS and YYNGEE. CDR3 sequence: CASSERLAGGSYNEQFF. The CDR3 DNA reads TGTGCCAGCAGCGAACGACTAGCGGGGGGTTCCTACAATGAGCAGTTCTTC.

The chain joins TRBV19 to TRBJ2-5; 10 nucleotides match TRBD2. Germline CDR1 LNHDA, CDR2 SQIVND (reference sequence). The J segment lost 5 bases and the V segment lost 2 bases, leaving 5 bases of the junction unmatched. The CDR3 is 15 residues long. CDR3 residues: CASSIILAGSETQYF. The CDR3 region has the DNA TGTGCCAGTAGTATAATACTAGCGGGGTCGGAGACCCAGTACTTC.

The V call is TRBV10-3, the J call TRBJ1-1; D is perhaps TRBD1 (5 bases). Germline CDR1 ENHRY, CDR2 SYGVKD. The CDR3 consists of 12 residues. V lost 10 bases and J lost 3, with 12 bases in between. The CDR3: CATAGADTEAFF. The CDR3 DNA follows: TGTGCCACAGCCGGGGCTGACACTGAAGCTTTCTTT.

The chain combines TRBV2 with TRBJ2-7, with unresolved D. The length of the CDR3 is 16 residues. CDR1 is SNHLY, CDR2 FYNNEI, per germline. Trimming took 4 bases from V and 0 from J, leaving 16 bases between them. The CDR3 spells CASSAIGPQTSYEQYF. The CDR3 nucleotides read TGTGCCAGCAGTGCGATTGGACCCCAGACCTCCTACGAGCAGTACTTC. Looking up the rest from reference TRBV2 and TRBJ2-7 gives the full variable domain: EPEVTQTPSHQVTQMGQEVILRCVPISNHLYFYWYRQILGQKVEFLVSFYNNEISEKSEIFDDQFSVERPDGSNFTLKIRSTKLEDSAMYFCASSAIGPQTSYEQYFGPGTRLTVT.

The chain uses TRBV2 and TRBJ2-5; a weak D match, TRBD2 (5 bases). Per the germline V gene, CDR1 is SNHLY and CDR2 is FYNNEI. CDR3 length: 15 residues. The V end lost 3 bases, the J end lost 5 bases, and 16 bases lay between the germline ends. The DNA for the CDR3 is TGTGCCAGCAGTGATGGCTTGGGGTCGGGGGAGACCCAGTACTTC. The encoded protein is CASSDGLGSGETQYF.

The chain recombines TRBV27 with TRBJ2-3, with D hard to call. V was trimmed by 5 bases and J by 0 bases, leaving 15 bases between them. The CDR3 covers 16 residues. Germline V gene lookup returns CDR1 MNHEY and CDR2 SMNVEV (reference sequence). CDR3 nucleotides: TGTGCCAGCAGTCTAGGGTCCCAACCTAGCACAGATACGCAGTATTTT. This gives the protein CASSLGSQPSTDTQYF.

This chain connects TRBV27 to TRBJ1-1; 9 bases match TRBD1. CDR1 is MNHEY, CDR2 SMNVEV, per germline (reference sequence). The CDR3 sequence is 14 residues long. J gave up 6 bases and V 5 bases, and 7 bases lay outside the gene matches. The CDR3 sequence is CASSQYRQGAEAFF. In DNA form, the CDR3 reads TGTGCCAGCAGTCAATATCGACAGGGGGCTGAAGCTTTCTTT.

The chain employs TRBV4-1 and TRBJ2-1, with D perhaps matching TRBD2 (6 bases). This CDR3 has 12 amino acids. Trimming left V 4 bases short and J 7 bases short, with 8 bases between. The germline V gene encodes CDR1 MGHRA and CDR2 YSYEKL. The CDR3 reads CASSRGTNEQFF. The CDR3 DNA reads TGCGCCAGCAGCCGCGGGACTAATGAGCAGTTCTTC.